The 29 T cell receptor beta chains given below trace back to one sample, sequenced in a study of T-cell reconstitution after alpha-beta-depleted transplantation in children. A TCRbeta library incorporating unique molecular identifiers was prepared. TCRdb recomputed calls from the PCR reads with MiXCR, one row per CDR3 protein. The sample consists of 500,000 to 600,000 distinct CDR3 sequences, 15% to 20% of them appearing once. The sequencing used PBMCs from the stem cell graft donor, collected from the stem cell graft. Receptors were obtained from a human donor who donated a stem cell graft to a child with acute lymphoblastic leukemia.

The table lists this clonotype with a few counts. This chain connects TRBV5-1 to TRBJ1-1; D remains unclear. This CDR3 region has 15 residues. Germline CDR1 is SGHRS and CDR2 is YFSETQ. The V and J ends lost 1 base and 1 base respectively, with 11 bases between them. CDR3 sequence: CASSLFGDGNTEAFF. CDR3 coding DNA: TGCGCCAGCAGCTTGTTTGGAGACGGGAACACTGAAGCTTTCTTT.

The chain joins TRBV21-1 to TRBJ2-7; TRBD1, the table's D call, lacks a check against the DNA. TRBV21-1 is recorded as a pseudogene. The CDR3 loop spans 14 amino acids. The CDR3 DNA is TGTGCCAGCAGCAAAGGCAGGGGGTGCTACGAGCAGTACTTC. Translated, it gives CASSKGRGCYEQYF.

V gene TRBV5-1 combines with J gene TRBJ2-5; D not resolved. Trimming took 5 bases from V and 2 from J, leaving 7 bases between them. This CDR3 region has 12 residues. Germline V gene data show CDR1 as SGHRS and CDR2 as YFSETQ. The CDR3, as DNA: TGCGCCAGCAGGGAAGTTCAAGAGACCCAGTACTTC. It specifies CASREVQETQYF.

This sequence joins TRBV3-1 and TRBJ2-3; weak D call: TRBD1 (6 bases). From germline, CDR1 is LGHDT and CDR2 YNNKEL (reference sequence). V was cut by 4 bases and J by 2 bases, with 13 bases left in between. This CDR3 is 15 amino acids long. The DNA for the CDR3 is TGTGCCAGCAGCCCCGGACAGAAGATCACAGATACGCAGTATTTT. Its translation: CASSPGQKITDTQYF.

In this sample, this clonotype turned up a few times. The chain links TRBV29-1 to TRBJ2-7; 11 nucleotides line up with TRBD2. Germline V gives CDR1 SQVTM, CDR2 ANQGSEA. Trimming at V came to 3 bases and at J to 3 bases, leaving 7 bases not matched to a gene. The CDR3 totals 15 residues. The CDR3 nucleotides read TGCAGCGTTGATGGGACTAGCGGATCGTACTACGAGCAGTACTTC. It translates to CSVDGTSGSYYEQYF.

This clonotype was detected a few times. J is TRBJ2-1 and V is TRBV12-3 or TRBV12-4; D is perhaps TRBD2 (6 bases). The CDR3 is 16 amino acids. V lost 1 base to trimming and J lost 1 base, with 11 bases between them. The CDR3 protein is CASSLGGVVSYNEQFF. The CDR3 DNA reads TGTGCCAGCAGTTTAGGGGGGGTAGTTTCCTACAATGAGCAGTTCTTC.

The V gene is TRBV5-6, the J gene TRBJ2-1; TRBD2 is a possible D gene (7 bases). Germline V gene sequence: CDR1 SGHDT, CDR2 YYEEEE. The V end lost 0 bases, the J end lost 4 bases, and 14 bases lay between the germline ends. This CDR3 is 16 amino acids long. CDR3 in amino acids: CASSLGAGAPYNEQFF. For the CDR3, the DNA is TGTGCCAGCAGCTTGGGGGCGGGGGCCCCATACAATGAGCAGTTCTTC.

The chain combines TRBV30 with TRBJ1-2, with unresolved D. The CDR3 extends over 15 amino acids. V was pared by 2 bases and J by 7 bases, with 20 bases between. CDR1 GTSNPN and CDR2 SVGIG come from the germline V gene (reference sequence). As DNA, the CDR3 is TGTGCCTGGAGTCAGTTTGGAGAAGATTCAAGTGGCTACACCTTC. It translates to CAWSQFGEDSSGYTF. The full variable domain, with the rest looked up from reference TRBV30 and TRBJ1-2, is SQTIHQWPATLVQPVGSPLSLECTVEGTSNPNLYWYRQAAGRGLQLLFYSVGIGQISSEVPQNLSASRPQDRQFILSSKKLLLSDSGFYLCAWSQFGEDSSGYTFGSGTRLTVV.

V usage is TRBV20-1 and J usage is TRBJ1-1, with D maybe TRBD1 (6 bases). This CDR3 has 14 residues. CDR1 is DFQATT and CDR2 is SNEGSKA in the germline V gene (reference sequence). Deletions cut 5 bases from V and 3 bases from J, with 16 bases between. The CDR3 is CSAGPGETDTEAFF. The CDR3 region has the DNA TGCAGTGCTGGCCCAGGGGAGACGGACACTGAAGCTTTCTTT.

The CDR3 bases are TGTGCCAGCAGCTTAGAAGTGGCCTCTGGGGCCAACGTCCTGACTTTC. It encodes CASSLEVASGANVLTF. V and J are TRBV7-6 and TRBJ2-6; no clear D gene. Germline lookup yields CDR1 SGHVS and CDR2 FNYEAQ. There are 16 residues in the CDR3. Trimming took off 1 base at V and 0 bases at J, with 7 bases between the two ends.

This clonotype was found a few times. The V call is TRBV29-1, the J call TRBJ2-1; 8 nucleotides agree with TRBD2. The CDR3 is made up of 13 amino acids. Germline V gene data show CDR1 as SQVTM and CDR2 as ANQGSEA. Trimming removed 7 bases from V and 9 bases from J; junction bases left unmatched: 11. The DNA of the CDR3 is TGCAGCGGGGGGACTAGTGGTAATTCTGAGCAGTTCTTC. Its protein product is CSGGTSGNSEQFF.

This clonotype came up a few times. J is TRBJ2-1 and V is TRBV27; 8 nucleotides align to TRBD2. The CDR3 spans 15 residues. Trimming cost V 6 bases and J 15 bases; bases outside gene matches: 19. Germline CDR1 MNHEY, CDR2 SMNVEV (reference sequence). The CDR3 coding sequence is TGTGCCAGCAGCTCGCAAGCGGGAGCCCTCAACGACGGGTTCTTC. The encoded protein is CASSSQAGALNDGFF.

The V and J genes are TRBV10-3 and TRBJ2-1; 14 bases align to TRBD2. V was pared by 0 bases and J by 0 bases, with 16 bases of the junction left unmatched. This CDR3 is 23 amino acids long. In germline, CDR1 is ENHRY, CDR2 SYGVKD. Here the CDR3 reads CAISESRVVDGTSGSPSYNEQFF. The CDR3 DNA reads TGTGCCATCAGTGAGTCGCGCGTTGTAGACGGGACTAGCGGGAGTCCCTCCTACAATGAGCAGTTCTTC.

The V and J genes are TRBV12-3 or TRBV12-4 and TRBJ2-2; TRBD2 might be the D (7 bases). This CDR3 comprises 13 residues. V was pared by 7 bases and J by 6 bases, with 12 bases between. CDR3 nucleotide sequence: TGTGCCAGCACGGAAGGGGGGGCCGGGGAGCTGTTTTTT. Protein product: CASTEGGAGELFF.

This clonotype was detected only a few times. This chain links TRBV20-1 with TRBJ2-7; tentatively, D is TRBD1 (6 bases). The CDR3 has 12 amino acids. The V and J ends lost 7 bases and 2 bases respectively, with 12 bases between them. CDR1 and CDR2 from the germline V gene are DFQATT and SNEGSKA (reference sequence). The CDR3 protein is CSVSDRPYEQYF. The CDR3, as DNA: TGCAGTGTGAGTGACAGGCCCTACGAGCAGTACTTC.

Only a few counts were recorded for this clonotype. The chain uses TRBV20-1 and TRBJ1-1; tentative D call: TRBD1 (5 bases). The ends were cut back, 0 bases at V and 8 bases at J, with 22 bases in the middle. The CDR3 sequence is 16 residues long. Germline CDR1 reads DFQATT; CDR2 reads SNEGSKA (reference sequence). The CDR3 DNA is TGCAGTGCTAGAGATCTAGTATGGGACGGACCCCCCGAAGCTTTCTTT. It specifies CSARDLVWDGPPEAFF.

This clonotype is a singleton in its sample. The chain employs TRBV7-2 and TRBJ2-3; 8 bases match TRBD2. The length of the CDR3 is 15 residues. Germline V gene sequence: CDR1 SGHTA, CDR2 FQGNSA. V shed 2 bases, J shed 5 bases, and the junction held 6 bases outside the gene matches. CDR3 sequence: CASSLLGAGVDTQYF. CDR3 coding DNA: TGTGCCAGCAGCTTACTGGGAGCGGGAGTAGATACGCAGTATTTT.

This clonotype occurred a few times. The V gene is TRBV7-9, the J gene TRBJ2-2; maybe TRBD1 (6 bases). The germline CDR1 and CDR2 sequences are SEHNR and FQNEAQ (reference sequence). Deletions cut 5 bases from V and 2 bases from J, with 12 bases between. The CDR3 is 15 amino acids. The CDR3, as DNA: TGTGCCAGCAGCCCCAGGGACATTAACACCGGGGAGCTGTTTTTT. It specifies CASSPRDINTGELFF.

This clonotype has just a few counts. The chain is built from TRBV23-1 and TRBJ2-4; maybe TRBD1 (5 bases). TRBV23-1 is an ORF; its function is uncertain. The CDR3 loop spans 14 amino acids. Trimming shortened V by 6 bases and J by 3 bases, and 12 bases separated the two germline ends. CDR3 sequence (DNA): TGCGCCAGCAGGGGGCTCGGTGACAAAAACATTCAGTACTTC. Its protein is CASRGLGDKNIQYF.

This rearrangement joins TRBV29-1 to TRBJ2-1, with D perhaps TRBD1 or TRBD2 (5 bases each). CDR1 is SQVTM, CDR2 ANQGSEA, per germline. The CDR3 consists of 12 residues. V was trimmed by 2 bases and J by 8 bases, leaving 10 bases between them. The CDR3 reads CSVEWGFDEQFF. The CDR3 DNA is TGCAGCGTTGAATGGGGGTTCGATGAGCAGTTCTTC.

This clonotype was seen a handful of times. V and J are TRBV5-6 and TRBJ2-2; D gene uncertain. The V end was cut by 3 bases, the J end by 8 bases, with 14 bases between. The CDR3 extends over 14 amino acids. From germline, CDR1 is SGHDT and CDR2 YYEEEE. Written as DNA, the CDR3 is TGTGCCAGCAGCTATGAGGTACCCTCTGGGGAGCTGTTTTTT. This gives the protein CASSYEVPSGELFF.

The genes are TRBV7-6 and TRBJ2-3; 12 positions match TRBD2. The CDR3 covers 18 residues. Per the germline V gene, CDR1 is SGHVS and CDR2 is FNYEAQ. V lost 0 bases and J lost 0; bases outside the gene matches: 4. The CDR3 DNA sequence: TGTGCCAGCAGCTTAGCGCGGACTAGCGGGGTCAGCACAGATACGCAGTATTTT. The encoded protein is CASSLARTSGVSTDTQYF. Variable domain in full (rest from reference TRBV7-6 and TRBJ2-3): GAGVSQSPRYKVTKRGQDVALRCDPISGHVSLYWYRQALGQGPEFLTYFNYEAQQDKSGLPNDRFSAERPEGSISTLTIQRTEQRDSAMYRCASSLARTSGVSTDTQYFGPGTRLTVL.

V usage is TRBV5-6 and J usage is TRBJ2-6; D possibly corresponds to TRBD2 (7 bases). The CDR3 runs to 18 residues. CDR1 SGHDT and CDR2 YYEEEE come from the germline V gene. Trimming left V 2 bases short and J 0 bases short, with 15 bases between. CDR3: CASSLRGASFSGANVLTF. Here the CDR3 DNA reads TGTGCCAGCAGCTTACGGGGGGCCTCATTCTCTGGGGCCAACGTCCTGACTTTC.

This clonotype came up a few times. This chain joins TRBV5-1 and TRBJ2-3; no reliable D call. Germline CDR1 is SGHRS and CDR2 is YFSETQ. Trimming pared 6 bases from V and 3 bases from J, leaving 14 bases between. The CDR3 runs to 14 residues. In DNA form, the CDR3 reads TGCGCCAGCAACCCCTCCTTTCGTACAGATACGCAGTATTTT. As protein: CASNPSFRTDTQYF.

The rearrangement links TRBV20-1 to TRBJ1-1, with 7 bases identical to TRBD1. V gave up 5 bases and J gave up 1 base; unmatched junction bases: 7. Germline V lookup: CDR1 DFQATT, CDR2 SNEGSKA (reference sequence). The CDR3 runs to 14 residues. As DNA, the CDR3 is TGCAGTGCTGTCCGGGACAGACGGAACACTGAAGCTTTCTTT. It specifies CSAVRDRRNTEAFF.

This clonotype turned up a few times. The chain recombines TRBV12-3 or TRBV12-4 with TRBJ1-4, with a possible D match to TRBD1 (5 bases). Trimming removed 3 bases at V and 5 bases at J, with 16 bases between. There are 16 residues in the CDR3. CDR3 sequence: CASSLLWDPENEKLFF. CDR3 DNA: TGTGCCAGCAGTTTGCTTTGGGACCCTGAGAATGAAAAACTGTTTTTT.

This clonotype was counted a few times. V usage is TRBV5-1 and J usage is TRBJ2-3; D gene uncertain. The CDR3 consists of 15 residues. Trimming removed 4 bases at V and 0 bases at J, with 12 bases between. The V gene's germline CDR1 is SGHRS and CDR2 YFSETQ. Here the CDR3 DNA reads TGCGCCAGCAGCCAAGACTCGACTAGCACAGATACGCAGTATTTT. Amino acid sequence: CASSQDSTSTDTQYF.

This clonotype came up many times. The V and J genes are TRBV5-1 and TRBJ2-3, with D hard to call. This CDR3 spans 11 amino acids. CDR1 and CDR2 from the germline V gene are SGHRS and YFSETQ. Trimming stripped 3 bases from V and 5 bases from J, with 4 bases between. The CDR3 region is CASSSGDTQYF. DNA for the CDR3: TGCGCCAGCAGCTCTGGAGATACGCAGTATTTT.

CDR3 bases: TGTGCCAGCAGTTTGGTCTTTGACTCTCTAAGCTCCTACAATGAGCAGTTCTTC. Translation gives CASSLVFDSLSSYNEQFF. The chain couples TRBV12-3 or TRBV12-4 to TRBJ2-1; D not certain. The V gene lost 3 bases and the J gene lost 0 bases, with 18 bases spanning the gap. The CDR3 totals 18 residues.